One sample yielded the 13 T cell receptor beta chains listed below, sequenced in a study of Ad26.COV2.S vaccination and SARS-CoV-2 variants. The assay was immunoSEQ multiplex PCR, and TCRdb's table has in-frame clones only and misses some. The sample lists about 94,000 clones, 82% occurring once. The sample consisted of peripheral blood, taken after recovery from COVID-19. All receptors derive from a human donor who had recovered from COVID-19.

The chain links TRBV6-5 to TRBJ2-7, with D uncertain. The CDR3 totals 14 residues. Germline V gives CDR1 MNHEY, CDR2 SVGAGI. The ends were cut back, 6 bases at V and 1 base at J, with 13 bases in the middle. The DNA of the CDR3 is TGTGCCAGCAGAGTGACCAGTAGGTCCTACGAGCAGTACTTC. Its protein product is CASRVTSRSYEQYF.

The chain links TRBV5-4 to TRBJ1-2; no clear D. The CDR3 is 14 amino acids. V was clipped by 0 bases and J by 4 bases, with 10 bases between them. Germline loops: CDR1 SGHNT, CDR2 YYREEE (reference sequence). The CDR3 coding sequence is TGTGCCAGCAGCTTGGAAAGCGAACTCTATGGCTACACCTTC. Its protein product is CASSLESELYGYTF.

V is TRBV20-1 and J is TRBJ2-2; D not resolved. CDR1 and CDR2 from the germline V gene are DFQATT and SNEGSKA (reference sequence). Trimming removed 5 bases from V and 6 bases from J, with 7 bases in between. The CDR3 runs 11 residues. CDR3 residues: CSAPVSGELFF. The DNA for the CDR3 is TGCAGTGCTCCGGTGTCCGGGGAGCTGTTTTTT.

The chain employs TRBV5-5 and TRBJ1-2; maybe TRBD1 (5 bases). Germline loops: CDR1 SGHKS, CDR2 YYEKEE (reference sequence). The ends were cut back, 6 bases at V and 8 bases at J, with 14 bases in the middle. The CDR3 has 12 amino acids. The CDR3 region has the DNA TGTGCCAGCAACCTTCCGGGGACGGGCTACACCTTC. It encodes CASNLPGTGYTF.

The rearrangement uses TRBV4-3 and TRBJ2-3, with D unresolved. This CDR3 contains 16 residues. Germline V gene sequence: CDR1 LGHNA, CDR2 YSLEER. Trimming took 0 bases from V and 0 from J, leaving 10 bases between them. The chain's CDR3 is CASSQDSPGSTDTQYF. Written as DNA, the CDR3 is TGCGCCAGCAGCCAAGATTCACCGGGTAGCACAGATACGCAGTATTTT.

The chain recombines TRBV5-4 with TRBJ2-2, with 7 bases lining up with TRBD2. The germline gives CDR1 SGHNT, CDR2 YYREEE (reference sequence). The CDR3 is made up of 15 amino acids. Losses at the gene ends were 5 bases for V and 6 bases for J; bases not matched to a gene: 10. This CDR3 is CASSVAGRRAGELFF. DNA of the CDR3: TGTGCCAGCAGTGTAGCGGGCCGGCGGGCCGGGGAGCTGTTTTTT.

The V call is TRBV13, the J call TRBJ2-7, with 8 bases matching TRBD2. Germline trimming cut 0 bases from V and 2 bases from J; bases unmatched to any gene: 9. Germline loops: CDR1 PRHDT, CDR2 FYEKMQ (reference sequence). The CDR3 is 17 amino acids. CDR3 nucleotide sequence: TGTGCCAGCAGCTTAGGGGATCGTGGGACTAGAGCCTACGAGCAGTACTTC. Translation: CASSLGDRGTRAYEQYF. The full variable domain, completed using reference TRBV13 and TRBJ2-7, is AAGVIQSPRHLIKEKRETATLKCYPIPRHDTVYWYQQGPGQDPQFLISFYEKMQSDKGSIPDRFSAQQFSDYHSELNMSSLELGDSALYFCASSLGDRGTRAYEQYFGPGTRLTVT.

This chain connects TRBV29-1 to TRBJ2-2, with D unresolved. From germline, CDR1 is SQVTM and CDR2 ANQGSEA. The CDR3 runs to 11 residues. V dropped 4 bases and J dropped 6 bases, with 6 bases sitting between them. The CDR3 here is CSVAPPGELFF. The CDR3 bases are TGCAGCGTTGCCCCCCCCGGGGAGCTGTTTTTT.

The rearrangement links TRBV9 to TRBJ2-7; D might be TRBD1 or TRBD2, each matching 5 bases. The length of the CDR3 is 14 residues. CDR1 and CDR2 (germline): SGDLS, YYNGEE. V shed 2 bases and J shed 5 bases, with 14 bases lying between them. DNA for the CDR3: TGTGCCAGCAGCGTGGGGGTAGGGGTGGACGAGCAGTACTTC. Residues: CASSVGVGVDEQYF. Variable domain in full (rest from reference TRBV9 and TRBJ2-7): DSGVTQTPKHLITATGQRVTLRCSPRSGDLSVYWYQQSLDQGLQFLIQYYNGEERAKGNILERFSAQQFPDLHSELNLSSLELGDSALYFCASSVGVGVDEQYFGPGTRLTVT.

The J gene is TRBJ2-7, the V gene TRBV28; 10 nucleotides align to TRBD1. Trimming removed 3 bases from V and 1 base from J; junction bases left unmatched: 6. The CDR3 runs to 16 residues. Germline V gene sequence: CDR1 MDHEN, CDR2 SYDVKM. For the CDR3, the DNA is TGTGCCAGCAGTTTGGGCCCGGGACAGGGGTCCTACGAGCAGTACTTC. Translation: CASSLGPGQGSYEQYF.

This chain links TRBV25-1 with TRBJ2-3; D is unclear. Trimming removed 6 bases from V and 2 bases from J, with 12 bases in between. The CDR3 is 14 residues long. The germline V gene has CDR1 MGHDK and CDR2 SYGVNS. In nucleotides, the CDR3 is TGTGCCAGCAGCGTCGAGATACCCACAGATACGCAGTATTTT. Translation: CASSVEIPTDTQYF. Full variable domain (missing parts from reference TRBV25-1 and TRBJ2-3): EADIYQTPRYLVIGTGKKITLECSQTMGHDKMYWYQQDPGMELHLIHYSYGVNSTEKGDLSSESTVSRIRTEHFPLTLESARPSHTSQYLCASSVEIPTDTQYFGPGTRLTVL.

The chain recombines TRBV4-2 with TRBJ2-1, with D perhaps matching TRBD1 (7 bases). The germline gives CDR1 LGHNA, CDR2 YNFKEQ. There are 15 residues in the CDR3. The V end lost 4 bases, the J end lost 7 bases, and 17 bases lay between the germline ends. The DNA for the CDR3 is TGTGCCAGCAGCCTAGGGACAGAAGGGGGGAATGAGCAGTTCTTC. This translates into CASSLGTEGGNEQFF.

The J gene is TRBJ1-2, the V gene TRBV6-5, with 9 bases identical to TRBD1. This CDR3 region has 15 residues. CDR1 and CDR2 from the germline V gene are MNHEY and SVGAGI. V lost 6 bases, J lost 4 bases, and 9 bases stayed unmatched. CDR3 nucleotide sequence: TGTGCCAGCAGCCGACTTAGACAGGGGGGCTATGGCTACACCTTC. Translation: CASSRLRQGGYGYTF.